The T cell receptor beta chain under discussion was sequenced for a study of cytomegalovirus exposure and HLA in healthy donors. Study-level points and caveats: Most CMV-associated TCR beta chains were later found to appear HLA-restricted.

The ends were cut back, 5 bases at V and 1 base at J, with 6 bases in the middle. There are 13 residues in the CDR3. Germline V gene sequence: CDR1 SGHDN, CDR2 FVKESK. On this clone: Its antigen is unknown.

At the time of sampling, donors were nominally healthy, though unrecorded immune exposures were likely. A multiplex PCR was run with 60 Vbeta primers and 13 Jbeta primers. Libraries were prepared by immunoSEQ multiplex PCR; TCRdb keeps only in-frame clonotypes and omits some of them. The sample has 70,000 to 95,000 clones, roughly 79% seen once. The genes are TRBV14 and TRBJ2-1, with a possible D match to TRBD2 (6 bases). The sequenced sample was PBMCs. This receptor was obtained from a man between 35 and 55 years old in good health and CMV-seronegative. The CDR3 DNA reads TGTGCCAGCAGCGGGACTTCCTACAATGAGCAGTTCTTC. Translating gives CASSGTSYNEQFF.